The T cell receptor beta chain described here comes from a study of T cell responses to AZD1222 COVID-19 vaccine. Points from the study as a whole: A rise in Spike-specific TCR breadth and depth followed two AZD1222 doses.

This table comes from immunoSEQ multiplex PCR, and its TCRdb copy is limited to in-frame clones, with some not included. The sample has about 200,000 clones, over 85% seen once. As concerns this clone: As yet, its antigen is unknown.

Germline loops: CDR1 MNHEY, CDR2 SVGAGI. This CDR3 region has 14 residues. V shed 6 bases and J shed 6 bases, with 17 bases lying between them. Source: peripheral blood, taken 28 days after the second AZD1222 dose. The receptor was isolated from an adult who received the AZD1222 COVID-19 vaccine. The rearrangement joins TRBV6-5 to TRBJ1-1; D perhaps matches TRBD1 (6 bases). The CDR3 loop reads CASSSGGLVPEAFF. The DNA of the CDR3 is TGTGCCAGCAGCTCCGGGGGGCTGGTACCTGAAGCTTTCTTT.